These 7 T cell receptor beta chains were all obtained from the same sample, sequenced in a study of control samples from healthy donors and cancer patients. Assay: immunoSEQ multiplex PCR; the TCRdb copy retains only in-frame clones and omits some. The sample has approximately 81,000 clones, 94% seen once. Material: blood. The receptor set was obtained from a young woman in good health.

J is TRBJ2-7 and V is TRBV18; D is unclear. Germline loops: CDR1 KGHSH, CDR2 LQKENI. Between the trimmed V and J ends, which lost 3 bases and 4 bases, there was a span of 10 bases. This CDR3 contains 13 residues. The CDR3 region has the DNA TGTGCCAGCTCACCGTCTTGGGGTTACGAGCAGTACTTC. Protein: CASSPSWGYEQYF.

This chain joins TRBV19 and TRBJ2-1; 13 positions agree with TRBD2. CDR3 length: 16 amino acids. V lost 1 base, J lost 7 bases, and 4 bases stayed unmatched. CDR1 and CDR2 (germline): LNHDA, SQIVND (reference sequence). The CDR3 region is CASSIVGLAGENEQFF. The CDR3 DNA reads as TGTGCCAGTAGTATAGTAGGACTAGCGGGAGAGAATGAGCAGTTCTTC.

The CDR3 loop reads CASSPDYYTQYF. The CDR3, as DNA: TGTGCCAGTAGCCCAGACTATTATACGCAGTATTTT. The chain uses TRBV19 and TRBJ2-3, with TRBD2 as a possible D gene (5 bases). Trimming cost V 6 bases and J 7 bases, with 11 bases left between them. The CDR3 covers 12 residues. Germline V CDR1 and CDR2: LNHDA, SQIVND (reference sequence).

The genes are TRBV12-3 or TRBV12-4 and TRBJ1-2; D uncertain. CDR3 size: 12 residues. Deletions cut 5 bases from V and 5 bases from J, with 9 bases between. The CDR3: CASSPSGYGYTF. CDR3 nucleotide sequence: TGTGCCAGCAGTCCAAGTGGATATGGCTACACCTTC.

The rearrangement links TRBV3-1 (or the pseudogene TRBV3-2) to TRBJ1-1; D is ambiguous. V was trimmed by 3 bases and J by 0 bases, leaving 5 bases between them. Per the germline V gene, CDR1 is LGHDT and CDR2 is YNNKEL (reference sequence). The CDR3 has 13 amino acids. CDR3 nucleotides: TGTGCCAGCAGCCAGGCGCTGAACACTGAAGCTTTCTTT. This encodes CASSQALNTEAFF.

This chain's CDR3 is CASSPTDRRYNEQFF. The CDR3 DNA reads as TGTGCCAGCAGCCCCACCGACAGGAGGTACAATGAGCAGTTCTTC. This chain uses TRBV3-1 (or the pseudogene TRBV3-2) with TRBJ2-1; possibly TRBD1 for D (6 bases). The CDR3 has 15 residues. V shed 4 bases and J shed 4 bases, with 14 bases lying between them. Germline lookup yields CDR1 LGHDT and CDR2 YNNKEL (reference sequence).

This clone was counted a single time. The chain uses TRBV28 and TRBJ1-2, with TRBD1 identical over 9 bases. This CDR3 is 16 amino acids long. J gave up 4 bases and V 6 bases, and 12 bases lay outside the gene matches. Germline loops: CDR1 MDHEN, CDR2 SYDVKM. Here the CDR3 reads CASRNTGTGSLYGYTF. DNA for the CDR3: TGTGCCAGCAGGAATACCGGGACAGGGTCCCTCTATGGCTACACCTTC.